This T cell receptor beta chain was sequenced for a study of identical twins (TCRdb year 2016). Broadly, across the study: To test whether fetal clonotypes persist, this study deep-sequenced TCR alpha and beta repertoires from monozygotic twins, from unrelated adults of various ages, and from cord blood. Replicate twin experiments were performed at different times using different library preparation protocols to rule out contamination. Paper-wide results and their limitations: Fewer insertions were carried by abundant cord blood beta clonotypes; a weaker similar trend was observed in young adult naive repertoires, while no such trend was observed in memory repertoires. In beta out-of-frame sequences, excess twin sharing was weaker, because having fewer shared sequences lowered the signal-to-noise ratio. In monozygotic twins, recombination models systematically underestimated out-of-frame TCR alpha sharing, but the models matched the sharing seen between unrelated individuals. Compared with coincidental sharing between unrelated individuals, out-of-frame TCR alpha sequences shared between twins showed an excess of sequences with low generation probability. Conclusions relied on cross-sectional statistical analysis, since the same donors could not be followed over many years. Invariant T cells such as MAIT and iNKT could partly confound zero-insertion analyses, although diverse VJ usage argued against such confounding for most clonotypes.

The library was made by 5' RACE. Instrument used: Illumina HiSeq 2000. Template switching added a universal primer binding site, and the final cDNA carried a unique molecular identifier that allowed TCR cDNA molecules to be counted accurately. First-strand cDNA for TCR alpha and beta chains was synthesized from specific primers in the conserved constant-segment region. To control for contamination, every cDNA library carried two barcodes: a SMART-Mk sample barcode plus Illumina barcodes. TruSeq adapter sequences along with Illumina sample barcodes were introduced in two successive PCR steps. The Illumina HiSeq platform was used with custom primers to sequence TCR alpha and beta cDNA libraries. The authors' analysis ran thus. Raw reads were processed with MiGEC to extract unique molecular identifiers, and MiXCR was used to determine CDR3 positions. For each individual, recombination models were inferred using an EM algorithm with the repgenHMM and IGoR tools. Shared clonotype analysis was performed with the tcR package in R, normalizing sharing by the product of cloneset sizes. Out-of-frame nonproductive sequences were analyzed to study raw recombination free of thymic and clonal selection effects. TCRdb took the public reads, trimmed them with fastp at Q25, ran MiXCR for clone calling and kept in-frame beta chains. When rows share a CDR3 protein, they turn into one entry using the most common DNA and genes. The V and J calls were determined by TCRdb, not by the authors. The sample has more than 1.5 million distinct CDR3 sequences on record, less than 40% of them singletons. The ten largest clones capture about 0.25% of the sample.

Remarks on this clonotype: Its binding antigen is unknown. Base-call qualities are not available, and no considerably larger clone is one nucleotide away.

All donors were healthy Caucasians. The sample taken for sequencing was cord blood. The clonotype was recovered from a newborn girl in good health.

DNA sequence: TGCAGCGTTGACTTCAGGGGGGAGTCCACTGAAGCTTTCTTT. This gives the protein CSVDFRGESTEAFF. The chain is made from TRBV29-1 and TRBJ1-1; 7 junctional bases match TRBD1. Spanning cysteine to phenylalanine, the CDR3 consists of 14 amino acids. Just the 42-base CDR3 DNA is kept, in frame starting at base 1. At the junction V is shortened by 3 bases and J by 4 bases; bases outside the gene matches: 8. Via the germline V gene, CDR1 is SQVTM and CDR2 ANQGSEA.